This T cell receptor (beta chain) was documented in a study of OX40 agonist ivuxolimab in advanced cancers. About the study as a whole: Ivuxolimab, which targeted the costimulatory receptor OX40 (CD134), was an agonistic, fully human IgG2 monoclonal antibody. Intravenous ivuxolimab was administered to patients every 2 weeks at six dose levels: 0.01, 0.1, 0.3, 1.5, 3 and 10 mg/kg. Among the approximately 54 dose-escalation patients, about 19 had hepatocellular carcinoma, roughly 15 melanoma, 9 renal cell carcinoma and 9 head and neck cancer. In the dose-escalation cohort, around four fifths of patients were male, and the mean age was roughly 60 years, with a range of roughly 20 to 80. Patients were allowed to have had prior anti-PD-1, anti-PD-L1 or anti-CTLA-4 therapy, and roughly two fifths of the dose-escalation patients had been treated with checkpoint inhibitors. Three dose-escalation patients achieved partial responses, one with hepatocellular carcinoma and two with cutaneous melanoma. The purpose of peripheral TCRbeta sequencing was to test whether ivuxolimab changed TCR sequence diversity and led to clonal T-cell expansion. The paper reports the monotherapy dose-escalation portion (N ≈ 52 patients) of the phase I ivuxolimab trial. Results the study describes overall, beyond this receptor: At doses of 0.1 to 3.0 mg/kg, clonal expansion of both CD4+ and CD8+ blood T cells was observed from baseline to week 6. After ivuxolimab, CD8+ T cells had more expanded clones than CD4+ T cells on average. In the 0.1-3.0 mg/kg groups, partial responders had among the lowest normalized peripheral clonal expansion, particularly in CD8+ T cells. The antigen specificity of the peripheral T cells that underwent clonal expansion was not determined. Low levels of normalized T-cell clonal expansion were also seen in some nonresponding patients.

With respect to this clone: Its antigen is currently not known. There are no base qualities to consult, and no much larger clone falls within one base.

For sequencing of the TCRbeta CDR3 region, genomic DNA was extracted from the sorted cells. The immunoSEQ Assay was used for sequencing of TCRbeta CDR3 regions. TCRdb obtained this table from immuneACCESS and retained in-frame rearrangements with V and J assigned. These tables miss some clones; where compared with another copy, unresolved V genes account for less than half of the shortfall, and the remainder is unexplained. The sample table lists 90,000 or so clones, 90% to 95% of them with a count of one. Roughly 2.5% of the sample comes from the top ten. Germline trimming: 1 base from V, 0 bases from J; junction bases outside gene matches: 4. According to the germline V gene, CDR1 reads MGHRA and CDR2 reads YSYEKL. From the cysteine up to the phenylalanine, the CDR3 has a length of 17 residues. The sequence is cut down to CDR3 DNA, 51 bases in frame from base 1. Patients with autoimmune disease history or receiving systemic immunosuppression were excluded from the trial. Peripheral blood for TCR sequencing was collected from all dose cohorts at baseline, on cycle 4 day 1, and on cycle 7 day 1. The samples were drawn from a first-in-human, open-label, multicenter phase I dose-escalation trial of ivuxolimab. Adults with locally advanced or metastatic melanoma, renal cell carcinoma, hepatocellular carcinoma or head and neck squamous cell carcinoma were enrolled in the trial. Before TCR sequencing, CD4+ and CD8+ T cells were separately sorted from peripheral blood.

The sequences come from CD4+ or CD8+ T cells sorted from blood, collected in a trial of the OX40 agonist ivuxolimab. The chain joins TRBV4-1 to TRBJ2-1, with 9 bases aligning to TRBD2. This clonotype was obtained from an adult with an advanced solid tumor such as melanoma, head and neck, liver or kidney cancer. Read as DNA, the sequence is TGCGCCAGCAGCCAAGCTCGACTAGCGGACTCCTACAATGAGCAGTTCTTC. Its translation is CASSQARLADSYNEQFF.